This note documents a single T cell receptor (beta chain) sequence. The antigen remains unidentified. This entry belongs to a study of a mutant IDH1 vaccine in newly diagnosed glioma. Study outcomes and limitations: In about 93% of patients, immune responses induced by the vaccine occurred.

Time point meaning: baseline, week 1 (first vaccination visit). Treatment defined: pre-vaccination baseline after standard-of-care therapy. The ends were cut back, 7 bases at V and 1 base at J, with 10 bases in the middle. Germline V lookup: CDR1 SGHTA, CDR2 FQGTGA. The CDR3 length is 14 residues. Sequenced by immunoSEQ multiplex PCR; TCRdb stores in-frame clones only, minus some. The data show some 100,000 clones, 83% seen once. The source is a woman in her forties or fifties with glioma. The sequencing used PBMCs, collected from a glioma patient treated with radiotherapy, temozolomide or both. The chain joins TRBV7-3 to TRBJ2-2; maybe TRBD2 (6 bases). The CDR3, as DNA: TGTGCCAGCACGATAGCGGTGAACACCGGGGAGCTGTTTTTT. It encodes CASTIAVNTGELFF.